This T cell receptor beta chain appears in the sequencing data of a study of cytomegalovirus exposure and HLA in healthy donors. This PCR relied on a set of 60 Vbeta primers and 13 Jbeta primers. Only in-frame clones appear in the TCRdb table, and some are missing; sequencing was by immunoSEQ multiplex PCR. The table shows more than 80,000 clones, with 70% to 75% occurring only once. CDR3 length equals 15 residues. Germline V gene data show CDR1 as MNHNS and CDR2 as SASEGT. The sample was PBMCs. This chain uses TRBV6-1 with TRBJ2-5; 14 nucleotides agree with TRBD2. The end of the DNA aligns better with TRBJ2-7, so the J call may be wrong. This sequence was found in a man in his sixties in good health and CMV-seronegative. This CDR3 is CASSEGTSGRTEQYF. Written as DNA, the CDR3 is TGTGCCAGCAGTGAAGGGACTAGCGGGAGGACCGAGCAGTACTTC.